This T cell receptor beta chain was recovered during a study of a mutant IDH1 vaccine in newly diagnosed glioma. Whole-study context: Before enrollment, patients got radiotherapy alone, temozolomide alone, or mostly the combination.

Comment on this clone: Antigen: not known.

The study's findings and limits: Altogether, around 95% of patients exhibited vaccine-induced immune responses.

Noted time point: week 11, during vaccination. Each dose delivered 300 ug of mutant IDH1 20-mer peptide subcutaneously with imiquimod. Every donor had a new WHO grade 3 or 4 astrocytoma that was IDH1-mutant, with loss of nuclear ATRX. The V gene's germline CDR1 is LNHDA and CDR2 SQIVND (reference sequence). With V trimmed by 11 bases and J by 1 base, 10 bases remained unmatched. The CDR3 sequence is 15 residues long. Clones were sequenced by immunoSEQ multiplex PCR, and TCRdb holds only the in-frame ones, with some missing. Seen here are 35,000 to 40,000 clones, roughly 84% observed once, and the top ten hold about 2.2%.

The rearrangement links TRBV19 to TRBJ2-7, with 11 bases aligning to TRBD2. The sequence was obtained from a man in his forties with glioma. The specimen was PBMCs, collected from a glioma patient whose treatment included an IDH1 peptide vaccine. CDR3 amino acids: CAAAVAGGPSYEQYF. DNA of the CDR3: TGTGCCGCGGCGGTAGCGGGAGGGCCATCCTACGAGCAGTACTTC.